Each of the 2 T cell receptor beta chains below was sequenced from the same sample in a study of T cell clusters in autoimmune cytopenias. One tube held mixed TRB-A and TRB-B primer pools for touch-down PCR. With the multiplex PCR reads reprocessed, TCRdb shows one record per CDR3 protein and no DNA. The sample totals 4,000 or so distinct CDR3 sequences. Each sample's input was 250 ng genomic DNA, 38,000 or so genome equivalents. Another study also made use of these data, one on T cell repertoires in aging, cancer and after chemotherapy.

The material sequenced was peripheral blood. These TCRs come from a human donor in good health.

Judged by frequency, this clonotype is medium-sized. This chain connects TRBV18 to TRBJ1-4; without DNA, the TCRdb call of TRBD1 cannot be checked. The CDR3 totals 15 residues. CDR1 is KGHSH and CDR2 is LQKENI in the germline V gene. CDR3 region: CASSPGGQLYEKLFF.

The chain employs TRBV19 and TRBJ1-1; the TCRdb D gene call, TRBD1, has no DNA to confirm it. Germline CDR1 is LNHDA and CDR2 is SQIVND (reference sequence). This CDR3 is built from 16 residues. This CDR3 is CASSIGAGGSKTEAFF.